Many counts were recorded for the clone carrying this T cell receptor beta chain. The read halts 3 residues ahead of the CDR3 end, with the missing end drawn from the germline J gene. Trimming cost V 5 bases and J 5 bases; bases outside gene matches: 8. The CDR3 consists of 13 residues. In germline, CDR1 is DFQATT, CDR2 SNEGSKA (reference sequence). The sample is drawn from a study of T cell clonality in common variable immunodeficiency. Only in-frame clones appear in the TCRdb table, and some are missing; sequencing was by immunoSEQ multiplex PCR. The sample contains fewer than 75,000 clones, none of them singletons.

The sample consisted of peripheral blood mononuclear cells. This sequence joins TRBV20-1 and TRBJ1-2; 7 nucleotides align to TRBD1. The origin of this receptor is a person between 18 and 70 years old in good health. The CDR3 DNA, read in part, is TGCAGTGCTTCACCGGGACAGAGATATGGC. It yields the protein CSASPGQRYG. The entire CDR3 protein is CSASPGQRYGYTF.